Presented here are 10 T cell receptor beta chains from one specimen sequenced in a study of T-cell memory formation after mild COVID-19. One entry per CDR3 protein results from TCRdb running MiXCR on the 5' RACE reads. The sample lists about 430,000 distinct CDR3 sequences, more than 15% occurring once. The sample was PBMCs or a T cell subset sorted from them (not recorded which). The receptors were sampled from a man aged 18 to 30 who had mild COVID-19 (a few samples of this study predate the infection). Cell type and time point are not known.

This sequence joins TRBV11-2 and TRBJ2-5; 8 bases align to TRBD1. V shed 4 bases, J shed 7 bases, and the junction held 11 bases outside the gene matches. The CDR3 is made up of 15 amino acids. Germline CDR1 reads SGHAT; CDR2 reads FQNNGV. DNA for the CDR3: TGTGCCAGCAGCTCAAAGGGACAGGTTCAGGGGACCCAGTACTTC. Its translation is CASSSKGQVQGTQYF.

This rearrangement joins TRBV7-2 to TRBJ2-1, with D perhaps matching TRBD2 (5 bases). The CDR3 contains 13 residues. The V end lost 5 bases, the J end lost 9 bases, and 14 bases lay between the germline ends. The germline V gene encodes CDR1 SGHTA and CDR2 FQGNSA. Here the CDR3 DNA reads TGTGCCAGCAGCCCCGGGGAGTGGGGTGAGCAGTTCTTC. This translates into CASSPGEWGEQFF.

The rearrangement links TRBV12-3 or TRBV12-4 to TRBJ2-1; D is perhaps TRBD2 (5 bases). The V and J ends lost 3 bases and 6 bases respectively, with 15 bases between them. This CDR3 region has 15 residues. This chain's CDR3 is CASSFPGISGNEQFF. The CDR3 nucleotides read TGTGCCAGCAGTTTCCCGGGGATTTCTGGCAATGAGCAGTTCTTC.

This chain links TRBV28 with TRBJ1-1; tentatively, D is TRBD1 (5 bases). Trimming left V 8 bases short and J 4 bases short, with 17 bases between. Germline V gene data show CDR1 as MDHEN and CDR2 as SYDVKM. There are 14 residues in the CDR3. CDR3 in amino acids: CASFTGGTGTEAFF. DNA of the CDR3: TGTGCCAGCTTCACTGGAGGCACAGGCACTGAAGCTTTCTTT.

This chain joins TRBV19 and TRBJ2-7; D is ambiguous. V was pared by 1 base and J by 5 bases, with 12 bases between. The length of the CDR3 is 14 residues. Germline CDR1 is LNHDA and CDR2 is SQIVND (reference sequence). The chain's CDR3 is CASSIGGRMDEQYF. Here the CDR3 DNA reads TGTGCCAGTAGTATAGGTGGCAGAATGGACGAGCAGTACTTC.

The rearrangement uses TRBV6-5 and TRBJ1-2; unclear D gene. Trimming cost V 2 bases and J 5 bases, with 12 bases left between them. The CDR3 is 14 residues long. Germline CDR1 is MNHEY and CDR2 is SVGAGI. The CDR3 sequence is CASSYNQKGYGYTF. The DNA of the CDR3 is TGTGCCAGCAGTTACAACCAAAAGGGATATGGCTACACCTTC.

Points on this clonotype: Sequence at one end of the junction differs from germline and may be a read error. The CDR3 loop reads CASSLVVTPGTGLF. In DNA, the CDR3 is TGTGCCAGCAGCTTAGTAGTAACCCCCGGGACAGGGCTCTTC. V and J are TRBV7-2 and TRBJ1-2; 9 bases map to TRBD1. CDR3 size: 14 residues. Per germline, CDR1 SGHTA and CDR2 FQGNSA.

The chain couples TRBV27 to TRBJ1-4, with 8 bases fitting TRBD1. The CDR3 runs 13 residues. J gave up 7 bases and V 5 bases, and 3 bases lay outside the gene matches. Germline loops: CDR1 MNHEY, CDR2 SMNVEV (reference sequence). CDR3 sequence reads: CASSPGGFEKLFF. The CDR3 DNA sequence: TGTGCCAGCAGTCCAGGGGGCTTTGAAAAACTGTTTTTT.

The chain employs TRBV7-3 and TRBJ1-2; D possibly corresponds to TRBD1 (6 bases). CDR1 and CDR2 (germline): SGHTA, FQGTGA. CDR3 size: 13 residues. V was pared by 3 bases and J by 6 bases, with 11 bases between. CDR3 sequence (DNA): TGTGCCAGCAGCTTTGGACAGTGGGATGGCTACACCTTC. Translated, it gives CASSFGQWDGYTF.

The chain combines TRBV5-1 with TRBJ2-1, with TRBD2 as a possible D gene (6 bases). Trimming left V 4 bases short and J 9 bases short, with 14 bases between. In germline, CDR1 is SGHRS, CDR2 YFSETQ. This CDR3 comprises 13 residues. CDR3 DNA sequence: TGCGCCAGCAGCCTACGCCGGGAGCGTGAGCAGTTCTTC. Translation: CASSLRREREQFF.